The rows below give T cell receptor beta chains drawn from one sample of a study of graft-versus-host responses after intestinal transplantation. Their antigen targets remain unknown. Measured with immunoSEQ multiplex PCR; TCRdb has only the in-frame clones, and not every one. The sample records about 85,000 clones, more than 85% being singletons. The sequencing used unstimulated CD8+ T cells sorted from spleen or lymph node cells, collected before transplant. The receptors come from a human donor who was the organ donor for an intestinal transplant. CDR3s include the opening cysteine and the closing phenylalanine or tryptophan. A D gene is named only where the DNA matches it firmly. Clone size is given for some rows only: seen once, a few or many times, or a class if the clone is expanded.

V gene	clone size	J gene	D gene	CDR3 protein	CDR3 DNA
TRBV6-4	NA	TRBJ2-2	TRBD2	CASTETGTSGTGELFF	TGTGCCAGCACCGAGACCGGGACTAGCGGTACCGGGGAGCTGTTTTTT
TRBV5-5	NA	TRBJ1-1	NA	CASRGGRTEAFF	TGTGCCAGCAGGGGAGGACGGACTGAAGCTTTCTTT
TRBV9	NA	TRBJ2-7	NA	CASSVSAGYEQYF	TGTGCCAGCAGCGTATCAGCAGGCTACGAGCAGTACTTC
TRBV5-5	NA	TRBJ1-2	NA	CASSLEAGPGFITF	TGTGCCAGCAGCTTGGAGGCGGGACCAGGGTTTATCACCTTC
TRBV28	NA	TRBJ1-2	TRBD1	CASSLSKLGTVDYGYTF	TGTGCCAGCAGTTTATCCAAACTCGGGACAGTGGACTATGGCTACACCTTC
TRBV15	NA	TRBJ2-7	NA	CATSIGTPTSYEQYF	TGTGCCACCAGCATCGGAACCCCAACCTCCTACGAGCAGTACTTC
TRBV18	once	TRBJ1-1	NA	CASSPPGETEAFF	TGTGCCAGCTCACCACCGGGCGAGACTGAAGCTTTCTTT
TRBV2	NA	TRBJ2-5	TRBD2	CASSGLAGGAETQYF	TGTGCCAGCAGTGGGTTAGCGGGAGGGGCGGAGACCCAGTACTTC
TRBV29-1	NA	TRBJ2-6	NA	CSVVYPSGANVLTF	TGCAGCGTCGTTTACCCCTCTGGGGCCAACGTCCTGACTTTC
TRBV14	NA	TRBJ2-7	NA	CASRPNFSYEQYF	TGTGCCAGCCGTCCGAACTTCTCCTACGAGCAGTACTTC
TRBV18	NA	TRBJ1-1	TRBD1	CATEGAGTEAFF	TGTGCCACCGAGGGGGCGGGCACTGAAGCTTTCTTT
TRBV7-9	NA	TRBJ2-5	NA	CASTRSETQYF	TGTGCCAGCACACGTTCGGAGACCCAGTACTTC
TRBV14	NA	TRBJ2-1	NA	CASSQVWGDYNEQFF	TGTGCCAGCAGCCAAGTATGGGGGGACTACAATGAGCAGTTCTTC
TRBV4-1	once	TRBJ1-2	NA	CASSQVGTDNYGYTF	TGCGCCAGCAGCCAAGTAGGGACGGATAACTATGGCTACACCTTC
TRBV11-2	NA	TRBJ1-1	NA	CASSSSEGPGPEAFF	TGTGCCAGCAGCTCGTCCGAGGGACCCGGACCTGAAGCTTTCTTT
TRBV5-1	NA	TRBJ1-1	NA	CASSYTGGDTEAFF	TGCGCCAGCAGCTATACTGGGGGGGACACTGAAGCTTTCTTT
TRBV30	NA	TRBJ1-3	TRBD1	CAWSAGGASIYF	TGTGCCTGGAGCGCAGGGGGCGCCTCCATATATTTT
TRBV18	NA	TRBJ2-7	TRBD1	CASSPLMIPGQDEQYF	TGTGCCAGCTCACCACTAATGATTCCGGGACAGGACGAGCAGTACTTC
TRBV2	NA	TRBJ2-3	NA	CASSEVLVTDTQYF	TGTGCCAGCAGTGAAGTTTTAGTTACAGATACGCAGTATTTT
TRBV7-9	few	TRBJ1-1	TRBD1	CASSSWTGANTEAFF	TGTGCCAGCAGCTCTTGGACAGGTGCTAACACTGAAGCTTTCTTT
TRBV9	NA	TRBJ2-2	NA	CASSVAGRDTGELFF	TGTGCCAGCAGCGTAGCAGGGCGAGATACCGGGGAGCTGTTTTTT
TRBV4-1	NA	TRBJ1-1	TRBD1	CASSHRDSNTEAFF	TGCGCCAGCAGCCACCGGGACAGTAACACTGAAGCTTTCTTT
TRBV27	NA	TRBJ1-5	NA	CASQSWGDGNRPQHF	TGTGCCAGCCAGAGTTGGGGCGATGGCAATCGGCCCCAGCATTTT
TRBV30	NA	TRBJ2-3	TRBD1	CAWTTGDVDTQYF	TGTGCCTGGACGACAGGGGACGTAGATACGCAGTATTTT
TRBV19	NA	TRBJ1-2	NA	CAISQGVYGYTF	TGTGCCATTAGTCAGGGTGTCTATGGCTACACCTTC
TRBV5-1	NA	TRBJ2-5	TRBD1	CASSGDRAALMPQETQYF	TGCGCCAGCAGCGGGGACAGGGCCGCTCTAATGCCCCAAGAGACCCAGTACTTC
TRBV5-1	NA	TRBJ1-2	TRBD1	CASSLAGTGDGYTF	TGCGCCAGCAGCTTGGCTGGGACAGGGGATGGCTACACCTTC
TRBV29-1	NA	TRBJ1-2	NA	CSVELPGGDGYTF	TGCAGCGTTGAGCTTCCGGGCGGCGATGGCTACACCTTC